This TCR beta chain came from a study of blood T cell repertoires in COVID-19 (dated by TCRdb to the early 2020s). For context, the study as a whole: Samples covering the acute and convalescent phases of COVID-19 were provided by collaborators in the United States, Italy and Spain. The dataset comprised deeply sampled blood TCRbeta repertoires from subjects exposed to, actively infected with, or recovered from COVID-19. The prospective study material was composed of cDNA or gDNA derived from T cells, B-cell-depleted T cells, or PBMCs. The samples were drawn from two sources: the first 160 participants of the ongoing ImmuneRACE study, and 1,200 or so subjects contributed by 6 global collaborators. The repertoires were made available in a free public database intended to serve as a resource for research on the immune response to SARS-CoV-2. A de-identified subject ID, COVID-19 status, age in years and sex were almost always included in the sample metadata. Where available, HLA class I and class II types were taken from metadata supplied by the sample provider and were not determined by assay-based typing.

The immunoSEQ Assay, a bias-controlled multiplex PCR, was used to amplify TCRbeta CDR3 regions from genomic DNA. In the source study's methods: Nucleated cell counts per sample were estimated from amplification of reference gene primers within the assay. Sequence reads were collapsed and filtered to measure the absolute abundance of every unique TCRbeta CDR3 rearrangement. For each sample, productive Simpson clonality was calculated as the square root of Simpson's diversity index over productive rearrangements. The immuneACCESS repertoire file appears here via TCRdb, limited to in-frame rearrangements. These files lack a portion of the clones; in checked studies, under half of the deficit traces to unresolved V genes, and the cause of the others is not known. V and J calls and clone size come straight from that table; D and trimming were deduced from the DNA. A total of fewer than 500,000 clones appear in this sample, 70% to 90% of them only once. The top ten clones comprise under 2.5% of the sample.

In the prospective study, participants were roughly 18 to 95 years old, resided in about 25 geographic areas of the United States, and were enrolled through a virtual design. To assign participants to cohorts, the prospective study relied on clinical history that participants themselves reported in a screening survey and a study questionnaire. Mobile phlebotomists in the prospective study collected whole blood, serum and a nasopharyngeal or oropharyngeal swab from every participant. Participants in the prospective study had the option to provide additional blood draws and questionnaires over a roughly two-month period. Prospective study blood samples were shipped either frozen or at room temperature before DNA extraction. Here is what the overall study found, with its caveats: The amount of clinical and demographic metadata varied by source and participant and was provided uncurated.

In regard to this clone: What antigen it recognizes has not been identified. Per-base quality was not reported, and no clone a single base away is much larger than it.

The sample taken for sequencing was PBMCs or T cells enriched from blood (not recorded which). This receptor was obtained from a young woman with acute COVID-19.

In nucleotides, the sequence is TGTGCCAGCAGACCACTAGCGGGAGGTCTTTCCGGTGCGTACTTC. The encoded protein is CASRPLAGGLSGAYF. The V gene is TRBV2 and the J gene is TRBJ2-4, with 12 bases aligning to TRBD2. The germline V and J ends show losses of 6 bases and 15 bases respectively, and no gene match explains 15 bases of the junction. CDR1 and CDR2 were assigned from the germline V gene as SNHLY and FYNNEI. The CDR3 measures 15 amino acids from cysteine to phenylalanine. Here the CDR3 DNA is all that survives: 45 bases in frame from base 1.